The 17 T cell receptor beta chains presented below share a single source sample, sequenced in a study of T cells in Graves' hyperthyroidism and ophthalmopathy. The TCR beta CDR3 regions underwent amplification using RNA transcripts as the source. The HTBI set primed first-round TCR CDR3 RT-PCR. TCRdb re-called the multiplex PCR reads through MiXCR, storing one row per CDR3 protein. Of more than 300,000 distinct CDR3 sequences listed, roughly 15% are singletons. The sample comprised blood. All receptors derive from a woman in her twenties or thirties with Graves' ophthalmopathy.

This clonotype was seen a few times. The chain combines TRBV4-1 with TRBJ2-3; no definite D call. The CDR3 spans 13 residues. Trimming took 1 base from V and 6 from J, leaving 8 bases between them. The germline CDR1 and CDR2 sequences are MGHRA and YSYEKL. This CDR3 is CASSQGAADTQYF. For the CDR3, the DNA is TGCGCCAGCAGCCAAGGGGCGGCGGATACGCAGTATTTT.

This clonotype was found a few times. V and J are TRBV4-1 and TRBJ2-3, with TRBD2 matching over 12 bases. Germline loops: CDR1 MGHRA, CDR2 YSYEKL. This CDR3 contains 17 residues. V lost 2 bases, J lost 2 bases, and 5 bases stayed unmatched. For the CDR3, the DNA is TGCGCCAGCAGCCAACCCGGACTAGCGGGGCACACAGATACGCAGTATTTT. Protein: CASSQPGLAGHTDTQYF.

The rearrangement uses TRBV19 and TRBJ1-4; 8 bases align to TRBD1. The germline V gene encodes CDR1 LNHDA and CDR2 SQIVND (reference sequence). The CDR3 has 17 amino acids. V dropped 5 bases and J dropped 0; count of bases not matched to a gene: 8. The CDR3 nucleotides are TGTGCCAGTAGTCGCAGACAGGGGATTCCAACTAATGAAAAACTGTTTTTT. Amino acid sequence: CASSRRQGIPTNEKLFF.

Ten or more counts support this clonotype. The chain is built from TRBV20-1 and TRBJ1-1; D is possibly TRBD1 (5 bases). The CDR3 has 13 residues. V lost 6 bases to trimming and J lost 6 bases, with 17 bases between them. CDR1 and CDR2 (germline): DFQATT, SNEGSKA (reference sequence). Here the CDR3 DNA reads TGCAGTGCACAGGACACCCCGACCCCTGAAGCTTTCTTT. This encodes CSAQDTPTPEAFF.

This clonotype was found a few times. The rearrangement uses TRBV6-4 and TRBJ2-7; 8 bases are shared with TRBD1. The CDR3 spans 19 residues. The germline gives CDR1 MRHNA, CDR2 SNTAGT. With V trimmed by 0 bases and J by 2 bases, 15 bases remained unmatched. CDR3 residues: CASSDSTGLDRVGPYEQYF. The CDR3 DNA sequence: TGTGCCAGCAGTGACTCGACAGGACTGGACAGGGTTGGGCCCTACGAGCAGTACTTC.

This clonotype was observed at least ten times. The chain uses TRBV30 and TRBJ2-7, with 8 positions matching TRBD2. This CDR3 is 14 amino acids long. CDR1 and CDR2 from the germline V gene are GTSNPN and SVGIG (reference sequence). J lost 6 bases, V lost 2 bases, and 9 bases had no gene match. DNA for the CDR3: TGTGCCTGGAGTAAGAGACATGCGGGGGGCGAGCAGTACTTC. Translated: CAWSKRHAGGEQYF.

This clonotype was counted many times. This chain links TRBV30 with TRBJ1-5; TRBD1 agrees at 8 bases. Germline lookup yields CDR1 GTSNPN and CDR2 SVGIG (reference sequence). The CDR3 sequence is 15 residues long. The trim removed 2 bases at V and 0 bases at J, leaving 3 bases unmatched. The CDR3 DNA reads TGTGCCTGGAGTAAGACAGGGGCTAGCAATCAGCCCCAGCATTTT. Translation: CAWSKTGASNQPQHF.

This clonotype was recorded at least ten times. The chain has TRBV6-6 and TRBJ2-3; no reliable D call. The CDR3 covers 17 residues. V lost 2 bases to trimming and J lost 0 bases, with 15 bases between them. The germline V gene has CDR1 MNHNY and CDR2 SVGAGI (reference sequence). The CDR3 sequence: CASSYKRTPRSTDTQYF. In DNA form, the CDR3 reads TGTGCCAGCAGTTACAAGAGGACCCCGCGGAGCACAGATACGCAGTATTTT.

This clonotype occurred many times. The gene calls are TRBV2 and TRBJ2-2, with 8 bases that match TRBD1. Trimming removed 4 bases from V and 5 bases from J; junction bases left unmatched: 12. CDR1 and CDR2 (germline): SNHLY, FYNNEI. This CDR3 contains 17 residues. CDR3 amino acids: CASSALPQGASTGELFF. The CDR3 DNA follows: TGTGCCAGCAGTGCACTACCGCAGGGGGCCAGTACCGGGGAGCTGTTTTTT. Drawing the rest from reference TRBV2 and TRBJ2-2, the complete variable domain is EPEVTQTPSHQVTQMGQEVILRCVPISNHLYFYWYRQILGQKVEFLVSFYNNEISEKSEIFDDQFSVERPDGSNFTLKIRSTKLEDSAMYFCASSALPQGASTGELFFGEGSRLTVL.

The table lists this clonotype with many counts. The chain employs TRBV10-2 and TRBJ2-1; 10 bases map to TRBD2. Trimming took 3 bases from V and 2 from J; bases not matched to a gene: 10. The CDR3 is 18 residues long. Germline assignment: CDR1 WSHSY and CDR2 SAAADI. DNA of the CDR3: TGCGCCAGCAGTGATCCACGGACTAGCGGTTTCGCCTACAATGAGCAGTTCTTC. Translated: CASSDPRTSGFAYNEQFF.

The J gene is TRBJ1-1, the V gene TRBV5-6; maybe TRBD1 (5 bases). Trimming pared 3 bases from V and 4 bases from J, leaving 10 bases between. Germline-derived CDR1 and CDR2 are SGHDT and YYEEEE. CDR3 length equals 13 residues. CDR3: CASSWGGGTEAFF. DNA of the CDR3: TGTGCCAGCAGCTGGGGGGGGGGCACTGAAGCTTTCTTT.

This chain uses TRBV4-1 with TRBJ1-5; 7 bases match TRBD1. This CDR3 contains 16 residues. V trimming: 3 bases; J trimming: 1 base; junction bases outside the gene matches: 6. The germline V gene has CDR1 MGHRA and CDR2 YSYEKL. The CDR3 region is CASSQGGQRSNQPQHF. The CDR3 bases are TGCGCCAGCAGCCAGGGGGGACAGAGAAGCAATCAGCCCCAGCATTTT.

This clonotype was counted at least ten times. The chain is built from TRBV7-9 and TRBJ2-1; 11 nucleotides align to TRBD1. The germline gives CDR1 SEHNR, CDR2 FQNEAQ (reference sequence). With V trimmed by 5 bases and J by 4 bases, 7 bases remained unmatched. This CDR3 has 16 residues. The CDR3 DNA is TGTGCCAGCAGCCCGGGACAGGGGGGACTGTACAATGAGCAGTTCTTC. Protein product: CASSPGQGGLYNEQFF. The whole variable domain, filled in from reference TRBV7-9 and TRBJ2-1, reads DTGVSQNPRHKITKRGQNVTFRCDPISEHNRLYWYRQTLGQGPEFLTYFQNEAQLEKSRLLSDRFSAERPKGSFSTLEIQRTEQGDSAMYLCASSPGQGGLYNEQFFGPGTRLTVL.

The rearrangement joins TRBV7-9 to TRBJ1-2; D possibly corresponds to TRBD1 (5 bases). The germline gives CDR1 SEHNR, CDR2 FQNEAQ (reference sequence). This CDR3 region has 13 residues. The ends were cut back, 1 base at V and 6 bases at J, with 9 bases in the middle. The chain's CDR3 is CASSLGGNHGYTF. The CDR3 DNA sequence: TGTGCCAGCAGCTTAGGGGGGAATCATGGCTACACCTTC.

The rearrangement joins TRBV25-1 to TRBJ1-2, with D perhaps matching TRBD1 (5 bases). CDR3 length equals 17 residues. Germline V gene lookup returns CDR1 MGHDK and CDR2 SYGVNS. V was pared by 0 bases and J by 6 bases, with 20 bases between. CDR3 sequence reads: CASSEYLGETPSDGYTF. CDR3 sequence (DNA): TGTGCCAGCAGTGAATATTTAGGGGAGACGCCAAGCGATGGCTACACCTTC.

The chain uses TRBV7-9 and TRBJ1-1, with D perhaps matching TRBD1 (6 bases). Looked up from germline, CDR1 is SEHNR and CDR2 is FQNEAQ (reference sequence). The CDR3 length is 15 residues. Trimming removed 4 bases from V and 0 bases from J, with 12 bases in between. The CDR3 DNA reads as TGTGCCAGCAGCTCCCTAGGGGGGCTGAACACTGAAGCTTTCTTT. It encodes CASSSLGGLNTEAFF.

This clonotype occurred many times. The gene calls are TRBV6-1 and TRBJ1-5, with TRBD1 matching over 7 bases. V trimming: 5 bases; J trimming: 4 bases; junction bases outside the gene matches: 11. Looked up from germline, CDR1 is MNHNS and CDR2 is SASEGT. The length of the CDR3 is 16 residues. Written as DNA, the CDR3 is TGTGCCAGCAGTTGGCTCAGGGGGTGTATTAATCAGCCCCAGCATTTT. Residues: CASSWLRGCINQPQHF.